This T cell receptor (beta chain) came from a study of OX40 agonist ivuxolimab in advanced cancers. Study-wide background: Hepatocellular carcinoma, melanoma, renal cell or head and neck cancer was diagnosed in the dose-escalation patients. Partial responses were observed in three patients, of whom one had hepatocellular carcinoma and two had cutaneous melanoma. The study, taken as a whole, reports: Nonresponders, in some cases, also had low normalized T-cell clonal expansion.

Exclusion of a patient followed from autoimmune disease history or systemic immunosuppression. In regard to this clone: Its antigen is currently unknown.

The method was immunoSEQ multiplex PCR; TCRdb's version includes in-frame clones alone and lacks a portion of them. The table has 70,000 to 100,000 clones, 85% to 90% seen once; the top ten hold about 7%. The material was CD4+ or CD8+ T cells sorted from blood, obtained in a trial of the OX40 agonist ivuxolimab. The source of this sequence is an adult with an advanced solid tumor such as melanoma, head and neck, liver or kidney cancer.

CDR3 nucleotides: TGTGCTAGTGCCGACGCTGGGACAGGGCGTTCACCCCTCCACTTT. Translating gives CASADAGTGRSPLHF. The rearrangement uses TRBV12-5 and TRBJ1-6; 9 positions agree with TRBD1. The CDR3 totals 15 residues. Germline assignment: CDR1 LGHNT and CDR2 FRNRAP. Trimming removed 7 bases from V and 9 bases from J; junction bases left unmatched: 10.